This T cell receptor beta chain stems from a study of cytomegalovirus exposure and HLA in healthy donors. Across the study: Approximately 80 million unique TCRs, all from HLA-typed donors, were included in an early release of the data.

The primer mix had 60 Vbeta and 13 Jbeta primers. This table comes from immunoSEQ multiplex PCR, and its TCRdb copy is limited to in-frame clones, with some not included. The table records roughly 180,000 clones, more than 60% of them present only once. The germline V gene encodes CDR1 MGHRA and CDR2 YSYEKL. This CDR3 comprises 18 residues. With 0 bases clipped from V and 5 bases from J, the junction kept 12 bases outside the gene matches. Study-level points and caveats: Earlier analysis yielded a pattern in which most TCR beta V segments were productive about 90% or about 30% of the time. A later analysis reportedly found fewer N-insertions in an Asian-associated ancestry cluster than the roughly 670-donor mean. Judged likely to be a sequencing artifact was a cluster of highly shared sequence variants.

On this clone itself: Its specificity is unknown.

The chain employs TRBV4-1 and TRBJ2-1; 8 bases line up with TRBD2. The sequence came from a woman in her 30s in good health and CMV-seropositive. Sample: PBMCs. This chain's CDR3 is CASSQEYREGRKNNEQFF. The CDR3 coding sequence is TGCGCCAGCAGCCAAGAGTATCGGGAGGGCAGAAAAAACAATGAGCAGTTCTTC.